The 28 T cell receptor beta chains below come from one sample, sequenced in a study of cytomegalovirus exposure and HLA in healthy donors. The PCR ran on 60 Vbeta and 13 Jbeta primers. Data came from immunoSEQ multiplex PCR; TCRdb stores just in-frame clones and leaves some out. The sample lists about 120,000 clones; more than 60% were seen once. Material for sequencing was PBMCs. The receptors derive from a woman aged 40 to 49 in good health and CMV-seropositive.

The rearrangement uses TRBV7-8 and TRBJ2-5, with TRBD1 as a possible D gene (5 bases). Germline loops: CDR1 SGHVS, CDR2 FQNEAQ. The CDR3 covers 19 residues. The ends were cut back, 2 bases at V and 0 bases at J, with 22 bases in the middle. The CDR3 nucleotides read TGTGCCAGCAGCTTACGTTCGACAGTCCCCTCAAAGTACCAAGAGACCCAGTACTTC. Protein: CASSLRSTVPSKYQETQYF. Based on the CDR3 plus reference TRBV7-8 and TRBJ2-5, the full variable domain is GAGVSQSPRYKVAKRGQDVALRCDPISGHVSLFWYQQALGQGPEFLTYFQNEAQLDKSGLPSDRFFAERPEGSVSTLKIQRTQQEDSAVYLCASSLRSTVPSKYQETQYFGPGTRLLVL.

This clone was picked up a small number of times. Other nucleotide sequences from this sample produce the same CDR3. V is TRBV4-1 and J is TRBJ2-7; 10 bases agree with TRBD2. The V gene end was trimmed by 4 bases and the J gene end by 1 base; junction bases not matched to a gene: 13. This CDR3 is built from 18 residues. The germline V gene encodes CDR1 MGHRA and CDR2 YSYEKL. The CDR3 region is CASSLASSGGASSYEQYF. CDR3 DNA: TGCGCCAGCAGCCTGGCTTCCAGCGGGGGGGCCTCGTCCTACGAGCAGTACTTC.

This clone was counted a few times. The gene calls are TRBV7-6 and TRBJ2-1; 13 bases map to TRBD2. The germline V gene encodes CDR1 SGHVS and CDR2 FNYEAQ. V dropped 1 base and J dropped 6; count of bases not matched to a gene: 9. The CDR3 extends over 18 amino acids. This CDR3 is CASSLEQFGTSGVNEQFF. In DNA form, the CDR3 reads TGTGCCAGCAGCTTAGAACAGTTTGGGACTAGCGGGGTCAATGAGCAGTTCTTC. Together with reference TRBV7-6 and TRBJ2-1, the CDR3 gives the full variable domain: GAGVSQSPRYKVTKRGQDVALRCDPISGHVSLYWYRQALGQGPEFLTYFNYEAQQDKSGLPNDRFSAERPEGSISTLTIQRTEQRDSAMYRCASSLEQFGTSGVNEQFFGPGTRLTVL.

The V and J genes are TRBV11-2 and TRBJ1-6; D is perhaps TRBD1 (6 bases). Germline CDR1 reads SGHAT; CDR2 reads FQNNGV. This CDR3 is 15 amino acids long. Trimming shortened V by 3 bases and J by 6 bases, and 12 bases separated the two germline ends. The CDR3 protein is CASSLQGPTNSPLHF. In DNA form, the CDR3 reads TGTGCCAGCAGCTTGCAGGGGCCCACTAATTCACCCCTCCACTTT.

This clone has more than one count but fewer than ten. This chain connects TRBV4-2 to TRBJ1-1, with 7 bases that match TRBD1. Germline values: CDR1 LGHNA, CDR2 YNFKEQ. The length of the CDR3 is 15 residues. The ends lost 2 bases at V and 1 base at J; junction bases unmatched: 4. CDR3 in DNA: TGTGCCAGCAGCCAATCAAGGACAGGGAACACTGAAGCTTTCTTT. It codes for CASSQSRTGNTEAFF.

Turning to this clone: The junction shows a germline mismatch at one end, possibly a read error. Other DNA sequences within the sample encode an identical CDR3. This chain links TRBV6-6 with TRBJ1-4; D remains unclear. The CDR3 sequence is 13 residues long. CDR1 MNHNY and CDR2 SVGAGI come from the germline V gene (reference sequence). CDR3 in DNA: TGTGCCAGCAGTTTGACTAATAATGAAAAATTGTTTTTT. Its protein is CASSLTNNEKLFF.

This clone was counted a single time. The chain uses TRBV27 and TRBJ2-7; 7 nucleotides match TRBD1. The CDR3 sequence is 14 residues long. Germline V gene sequence: CDR1 MNHEY, CDR2 SMNVEV (reference sequence). Unmatched junction bases numbered 8, after V lost 6 bases and J lost 3 bases. In DNA, the CDR3 is TGTGCCAGCAGAGTGGGGACAGCCGTCTACGAGCAGTACTTC. Its protein product is CASRVGTAVYEQYF.

V usage is TRBV18 and J usage is TRBJ1-1; tentatively, D is TRBD1 (6 bases). The V end lost 2 bases, the J end lost 5 bases, and 15 bases lay between the germline ends. Germline V gives CDR1 KGHSH, CDR2 LQKENI. This CDR3 is built from 15 residues. The CDR3 is CASSPRQEEGTEAFF. For the CDR3, the DNA is TGTGCCAGCTCACCAAGACAGGAAGAGGGTACTGAAGCTTTCTTT.

This chain links TRBV10-3 with TRBJ1-5; the D is unclear. Between the trimmed V and J ends, which lost 6 bases and 1 base, there was a span of 13 bases. There are 15 residues in the CDR3. Germline V gene data show CDR1 as ENHRY and CDR2 as SYGVKD. The CDR3 bases are TGTGCCATCAGCCCTACTAAGGAAAGCAATCAGCCCCAGCATTTT. Translating gives CAISPTKESNQPQHF.

The V gene is TRBV15, the J gene TRBJ1-3, with D unresolved. With 2 bases removed from V and 8 bases from J, the gap between germline ends came to 10 bases. Germline assignment: CDR1 LNHNV and CDR2 YYDKDF (reference sequence). The CDR3 runs 13 residues. Here the CDR3 reads CATSRRERDTIYF. In nucleotides, the CDR3 is TGTGCCACCAGCAGACGGGAGAGGGACACCATATATTTT.

This chain uses TRBV9 with TRBJ2-3, with TRBD2 matching 9 bases. The CDR3 has 15 residues. The trim removed 3 bases at V and 3 bases at J, leaving 5 bases unmatched. Germline V gene sequence: CDR1 SGDLS, CDR2 YYNGEE. The CDR3 DNA sequence: TGTGCCAGCAGCGGTAGCGGGAGTGAGACAGATACGCAGTATTTT. Translating gives CASSGSGSETDTQYF.

The V call is TRBV5-6, the J call TRBJ2-7; a possible D gene is TRBD1 (5 bases). V was shortened by 1 base and J by 0 bases, with 5 bases between the two germline ends. CDR3 length equals 13 residues. Germline CDR1 and CDR2: SGHDT and YYEEEE. For the CDR3, the DNA is TGTGCCAGCAGCTTGACAGGCTCCTACGAGCAGTACTTC. Translated: CASSLTGSYEQYF.

The chain employs TRBV7-2 and TRBJ1-1; D is uncertain. Trimming removed 2 bases from V and 6 bases from J, with 13 bases in between. CDR1 is SGHTA and CDR2 is FQGNSA in the germline V gene. This CDR3 comprises 14 residues. CDR3 sequence reads: CASSLLTGEAEAFF. In DNA, the CDR3 is TGTGCCAGCAGCTTACTCACGGGAGAGGCTGAAGCTTTCTTT.

The chain recombines TRBV5-6 with TRBJ1-1; D is uncertain. Germline V lookup: CDR1 SGHDT, CDR2 YYEEEE. CDR3 length: 12 amino acids. The V end lost 4 bases, the J end lost 5 bases, and 9 bases lay between the germline ends. CDR3 coding DNA: TGTGCCAGCAGCCAAAGGAGGACTGAAGCTTTCTTT. Its protein is CASSQRRTEAFF.

The V and J genes are TRBV11-2 and TRBJ1-6, with TRBD1 identical over 8 bases. V lost 6 bases to trimming and J lost 6 bases; unmatched junction nucleotides: 7. Germline V gives CDR1 SGHAT, CDR2 FQNNGV. The CDR3 runs to 15 residues. The CDR3 bases are TGTGCCAGCAGTAGGACGGGACAGGTTAATTCACCCCTCCACTTT. Encoded protein: CASSRTGQVNSPLHF.

Note on this clone: The sample carries other DNA sequences with the same CDR3. The chain recombines TRBV29-1 with TRBJ1-5; the D is unclear. Trimming removed 4 bases at V and 1 base at J, with 5 bases between. Per germline, CDR1 SQVTM and CDR2 ANQGSEA. The CDR3 consists of 12 residues. CDR3 in amino acids: CSVGGSNQPQHF. The CDR3 DNA is TGCAGCGTTGGAGGGAGCAATCAGCCCCAGCATTTT.

The J gene is TRBJ2-7, the V gene TRBV5-4; 8 bases map to TRBD2. V lost 1 base to trimming and J lost 0 bases; unmatched junction nucleotides: 3. Germline values: CDR1 SGHNT, CDR2 YYREEE (reference sequence). The CDR3 runs to 15 residues. CDR3 sequence (DNA): TGTGCCAGCAGCTTGCGGGGGGGGAGCTCCTACGAGCAGTACTTC. It translates to CASSLRGGSSYEQYF.

This sequence joins TRBV5-1 and TRBJ2-2; TRBD1 is a possible D gene (5 bases). Germline-derived CDR1 and CDR2 are SGHRS and YFSETQ. The CDR3 is 15 residues long. V lost 2 bases, J lost 0 bases, and 8 bases lay in between. DNA for the CDR3: TGCGCCAGCAGCTTCCAGGGCACGAACACCGGGGAGCTGTTTTTT. It encodes CASSFQGTNTGELFF.

The V and J genes are TRBV10-3 and TRBJ2-7, with D uncertain. The CDR3 is made up of 12 amino acids. The V gene lost 2 bases and the J gene lost 5 bases, with 7 bases spanning the gap. Looked up from germline, CDR1 is ENHRY and CDR2 is SYGVKD. This chain's CDR3 is CAISEAVHEQYF. The CDR3 DNA reads as TGTGCCATCAGTGAGGCAGTCCACGAGCAGTACTTC.

This clone occurred a few times. The chain employs TRBV19 and TRBJ1-1; tentatively, D is TRBD1 (5 bases). The CDR3 totals 14 residues. Trimming pared 6 bases from V and 0 bases from J, leaving 11 bases between. Germline V gene data show CDR1 as LNHDA and CDR2 as SQIVND (reference sequence). DNA for the CDR3: TGTGCCAGTAGCCTTGACAGAATGAACACTGAAGCTTTCTTT. It yields the protein CASSLDRMNTEAFF.

The rearrangement uses TRBV6-5 and TRBJ1-1; maybe TRBD1 (5 bases). Germline V gives CDR1 MNHEY, CDR2 SVGAGI. Deletions cut 0 bases from V and 4 bases from J, with 15 bases between. The CDR3 loop spans 16 amino acids. CDR3 nucleotide sequence: TGTGCCAGCAGTTACTCGGTTCCGGGGGGGGGCACTGAAGCTTTCTTT. It is translated as CASSYSVPGGGTEAFF.

This clone was observed a few times. The chain joins TRBV5-1 to TRBJ1-1; 8 nucleotides align to TRBD1. The CDR3 totals 15 residues. Per germline, CDR1 SGHRS and CDR2 YFSETQ. Losses at the gene ends were 3 bases for V and 2 bases for J; bases not matched to a gene: 6. CDR3 in DNA: TGCGCCAGCAGCTCCCAGGGGGCGGATAACACTGAAGCTTTCTTT. Translating it yields CASSSQGADNTEAFF.

The CDR3: CASSLGPRDSHYEQYF. CDR3 bases: TGTGCCAGCAGCTTAGGGCCCAGGGACAGCCACTACGAGCAGTACTTC. The V call is TRBV13, the J call TRBJ2-5, with 7 positions matching TRBD1. Near its end, the DNA agrees better with TRBJ2-7, so the J call may be wrong. The germline V gene has CDR1 PRHDT and CDR2 FYEKMQ (reference sequence). The CDR3 is made up of 16 amino acids.

The J gene is TRBJ1-2, the V gene TRBV30; maybe TRBD1 (6 bases). The CDR3 has 14 residues. V was clipped by 3 bases and J by 1 base, with 12 bases between them. Germline V lookup: CDR1 GTSNPN, CDR2 SVGIG (reference sequence). The CDR3 coding sequence is TGTGCCTGGAGGGGGGACACCCTTAACTATGGCTACACCTTC. It specifies CAWRGDTLNYGYTF. The entire variable domain, with the rest obtained from reference TRBV30 and TRBJ1-2, is as follows: SQTIHQWPATLVQPVGSPLSLECTVEGTSNPNLYWYRQAAGRGLQLLFYSVGIGQISSEVPQNLSASRPQDRQFILSSKKLLLSDSGFYLCAWRGDTLNYGYTFGSGTRLTVV.

The gene calls are TRBV30 and TRBJ2-7; 8 bases agree with TRBD2. In germline, CDR1 is GTSNPN, CDR2 SVGIG (reference sequence). J was trimmed by 2 bases and V by 3 bases; bases with no gene match: 6. The CDR3 has 14 amino acids. The DNA of the CDR3 is TGTGCCTGGAGGACGGGTAGCGGGACCTACGAGCAGTACTTC. It yields the protein CAWRTGSGTYEQYF.

This chain uses TRBV5-1 with TRBJ2-2, with 11 bases that match TRBD1. Germline V lookup: CDR1 SGHRS, CDR2 YFSETQ. This CDR3 region has 18 residues. The trim removed 0 bases at V and 2 bases at J, leaving 6 bases unmatched. The CDR3 sequence: CASSLGPGTGGNTGELFF. The CDR3 nucleotides are TGCGCCAGCAGCTTGGGTCCCGGGACAGGGGGAAACACCGGGGAGCTGTTTTTT.

The chain has TRBV7-2 and TRBJ2-1; 7 bases match TRBD2. Germline loops: CDR1 SGHTA, CDR2 FQGNSA. CDR3 length: 14 residues. V trimming: 7 bases; J trimming: 3 bases; junction bases outside the gene matches: 6. The CDR3 bases are TGTGCCAGCACCTGGAGCGGGGACTACAATGAGCAGTTCTTC. It yields the protein CASTWSGDYNEQFF.

This clone was recorded only once. The chain employs TRBV18 and TRBJ2-7, with 10 bases lining up with TRBD1. Germline V gives CDR1 KGHSH, CDR2 LQKENI. The V segment lost 3 bases and the J segment 6 bases; nucleotides outside the gene matches: 5. The CDR3 has 14 amino acids. CDR3 protein: CASSPDRGRIEQYF. In nucleotides, the CDR3 is TGTGCCAGCTCACCTGACAGGGGGCGCATCGAGCAGTACTTC.